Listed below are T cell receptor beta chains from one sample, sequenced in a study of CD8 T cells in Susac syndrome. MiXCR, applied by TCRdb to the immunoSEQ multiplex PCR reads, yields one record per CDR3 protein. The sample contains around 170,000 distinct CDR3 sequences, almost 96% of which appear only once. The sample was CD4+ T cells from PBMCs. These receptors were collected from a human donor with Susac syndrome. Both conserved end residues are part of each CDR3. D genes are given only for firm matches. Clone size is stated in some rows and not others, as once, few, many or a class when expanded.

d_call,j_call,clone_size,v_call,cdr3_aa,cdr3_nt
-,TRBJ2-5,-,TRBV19,CASSEWETQYF,TGTGCCAGTAGTGAGTGGGAGACCCAGTACTTC
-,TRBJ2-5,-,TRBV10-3,CAILAGETQYF,TGTGCCATCCTGGCGGGGGAGACCCAGTACTTC
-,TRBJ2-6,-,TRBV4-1,CASSQGSAGANVLTF,TGCGCCAGCAGCCAAGGGTCGGCTGGGGCCAACGTCCTGACTTTC
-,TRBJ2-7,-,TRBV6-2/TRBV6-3,CASSFPPGAGEQYF,TGTGCCAGCAGTTTCCCCCCAGGCGCGGGCGAGCAGTACTTC
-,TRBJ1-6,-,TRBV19,CASMTRHRDKGSPLHF,TGTGCCAGTATGACGAGACACCGGGACAAGGGTTCACCCCTCCACTTT
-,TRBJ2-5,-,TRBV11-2,CASTSQRVSETQYF,TGTGCCAGCACCTCCCAGCGGGTTTCGGAGACCCAGTACTTC
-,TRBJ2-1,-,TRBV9,CASSVAGGGYEQFF,TGTGCCAGCAGCGTAGCTGGGGGCGGTTATGAGCAGTTCTTC
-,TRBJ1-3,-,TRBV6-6,CASREGLGNTIYF,TGTGCCAGCAGGGAGGGCTTAGGAAACACCATATATTTT
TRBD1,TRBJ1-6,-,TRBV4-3,CASSPRGQGQSPLHF,TGCGCCAGCAGCCCTCGCGGACAGGGGCAATCACCCCTCCACTTT
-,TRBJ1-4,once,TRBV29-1,CSVERGEKLFF,TGCAGCGTGGAGCGGGGAGAAAAACTGTTTTTT
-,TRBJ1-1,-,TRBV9,CASSMTETNTEAFF,TGTGCCAGCAGCATGACCGAGACGAACACTGAAGCTTTCTTT
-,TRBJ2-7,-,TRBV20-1,CSVDRAGQEQYF,TGCAGCGTAGACAGGGCGGGGCAAGAGCAGTACTTC
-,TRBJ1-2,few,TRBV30,CAWLGPNYGYTF,TGTGCCTGGCTGGGACCGAACTATGGCTACACCTTT
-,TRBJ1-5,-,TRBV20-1,CSASANRGNQPQHF,TGCAGTGCTTCCGCAAACAGGGGCAATCAGCCCCAGCATTTT
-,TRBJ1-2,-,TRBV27,CASSLSHGSGYTF,TGTGCCAGCAGTTTATCCCATGGATCTGGCTACACCTTC
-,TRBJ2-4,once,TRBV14,CASSQVVGAGGKNIQYF,TGTGCCAGCAGCCAAGTCGTAGGAGCTGGCGGCAAAAACATTCAGTACTTC
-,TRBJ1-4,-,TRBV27,CASRRSPDMYEKLFF,TGTGCCAGCAGACGGTCCCCGGACATGTACGAAAAACTGTTTTTT